The following is a T cell receptor beta chain sequence with its context. The CDR3 spans 13 residues. V shed 9 bases, J shed 4 bases, and the junction held 4 bases outside the gene matches. Germline V lookup: CDR1 KGHDR, CDR2 SFDVKD. Clinical histories supplied by participants themselves formed the basis of cohort assignment. Two negative PCRs, clearance, or symptom resolution were required of recovered Cohort 3 donors. The source of the sample is a study of blood T cell repertoires in COVID-19. Libraries were prepared by immunoSEQ multiplex PCR; TCRdb keeps only in-frame clonotypes and omits some of them. The sample lists some 200,000 clones; about 80% were seen once.

The sample consisted of PBMCs or T cells enriched from blood (not recorded which). The receptor comes from a man aged 40-55 years who had recovered from COVID-19. The chain has TRBV24-1 and TRBJ2-3; 9 bases are shared with TRBD2. CDR3 in amino acids: CATALAGSDTQYF. DNA of the CDR3: TGTGCCACCGCCCTAGCGGGATCAGATACGCAGTATTTT.